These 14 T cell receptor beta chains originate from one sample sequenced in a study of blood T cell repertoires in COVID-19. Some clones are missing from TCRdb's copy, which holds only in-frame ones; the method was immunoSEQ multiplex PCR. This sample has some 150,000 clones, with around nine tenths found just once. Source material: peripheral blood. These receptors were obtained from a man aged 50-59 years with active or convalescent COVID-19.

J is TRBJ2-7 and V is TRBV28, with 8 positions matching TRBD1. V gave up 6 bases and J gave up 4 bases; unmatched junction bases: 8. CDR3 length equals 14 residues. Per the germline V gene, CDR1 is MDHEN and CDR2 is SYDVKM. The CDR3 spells CASSLDRGGYEQYF. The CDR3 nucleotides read TGTGCCAGCAGCCTAGACAGGGGTGGGTACGAGCAGTACTTC.

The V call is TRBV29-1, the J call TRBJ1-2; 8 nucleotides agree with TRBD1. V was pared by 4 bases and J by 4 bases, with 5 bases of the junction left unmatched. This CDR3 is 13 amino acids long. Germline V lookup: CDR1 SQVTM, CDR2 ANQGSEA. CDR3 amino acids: CSVGGGQGYGYTF. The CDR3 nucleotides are TGCAGCGTTGGGGGCGGACAGGGCTATGGCTACACCTTC.

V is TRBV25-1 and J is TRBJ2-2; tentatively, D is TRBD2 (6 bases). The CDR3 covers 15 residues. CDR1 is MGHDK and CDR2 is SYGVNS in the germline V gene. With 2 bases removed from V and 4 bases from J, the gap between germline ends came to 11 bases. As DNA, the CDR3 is TGTGCCAGCAGTGAAAGTGGGCGGGGCACCGGGGAGCTGTTTTTT. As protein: CASSESGRGTGELFF.

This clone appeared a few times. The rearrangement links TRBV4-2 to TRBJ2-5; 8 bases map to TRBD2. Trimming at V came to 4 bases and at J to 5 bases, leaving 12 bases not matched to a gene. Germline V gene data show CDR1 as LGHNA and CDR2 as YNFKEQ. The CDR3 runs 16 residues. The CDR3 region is CASSPSQRESRETQYF. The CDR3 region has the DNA TGTGCCAGCAGCCCGTCCCAGCGGGAGAGTCGGGAGACCCAGTACTTC.

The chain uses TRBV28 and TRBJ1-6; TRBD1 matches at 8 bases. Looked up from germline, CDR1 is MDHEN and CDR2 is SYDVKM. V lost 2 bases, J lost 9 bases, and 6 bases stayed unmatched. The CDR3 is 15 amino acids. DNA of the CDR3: TGTGCCAGCAGTTTAAGGGACAGGCGGCGTTCACCCCTCCACTTT. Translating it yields CASSLRDRRRSPLHF.

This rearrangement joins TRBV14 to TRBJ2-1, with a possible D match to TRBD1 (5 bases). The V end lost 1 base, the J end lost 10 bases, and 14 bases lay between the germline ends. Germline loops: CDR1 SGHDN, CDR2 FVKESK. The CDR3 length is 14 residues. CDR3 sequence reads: CASSQGAGWGEQFF. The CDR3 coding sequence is TGTGCCAGCAGCCAAGGGGCAGGGTGGGGAGAGCAGTTCTTC.

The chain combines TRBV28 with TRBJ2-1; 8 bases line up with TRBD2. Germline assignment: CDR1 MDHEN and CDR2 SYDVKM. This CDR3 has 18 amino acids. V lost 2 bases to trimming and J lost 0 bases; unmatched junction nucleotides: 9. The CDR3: CASSLGLAGFFSYNEQFF. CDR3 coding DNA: TGTGCCAGCAGTTTAGGCCTAGCGGGTTTTTTCTCCTACAATGAGCAGTTCTTC.

The CDR3 is CASSFQPREWTRGYEQYF. DNA for the CDR3: TGTGCCAGCAGTTTCCAACCCAGGGAATGGACTAGGGGGTACGAGCAGTACTTC. The J gene is TRBJ2-7, the V gene TRBV27; the D gene is possibly TRBD2 (7 bases). Germline values: CDR1 MNHEY, CDR2 SMNVEV (reference sequence). The CDR3 is 18 residues long. V gave up 3 bases and J gave up 4 bases, with 25 bases separating them.

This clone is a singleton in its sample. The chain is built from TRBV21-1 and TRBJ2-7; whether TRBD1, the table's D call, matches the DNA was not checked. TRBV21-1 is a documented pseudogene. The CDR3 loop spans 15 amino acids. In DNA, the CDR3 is TGTGCCAGCAGCAAAGCGAGGGGGCCCTACTACGAGCAGTACTTC. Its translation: CASSKARGPYYEQYF.

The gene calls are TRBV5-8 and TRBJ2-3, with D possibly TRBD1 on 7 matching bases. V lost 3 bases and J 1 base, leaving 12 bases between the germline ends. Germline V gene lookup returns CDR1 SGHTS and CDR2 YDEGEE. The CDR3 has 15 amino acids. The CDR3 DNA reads TGTGCCAGCAGCTCAGGGGGGTTGGGCACAGATACGCAGTATTTT. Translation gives CASSSGGLGTDTQYF.

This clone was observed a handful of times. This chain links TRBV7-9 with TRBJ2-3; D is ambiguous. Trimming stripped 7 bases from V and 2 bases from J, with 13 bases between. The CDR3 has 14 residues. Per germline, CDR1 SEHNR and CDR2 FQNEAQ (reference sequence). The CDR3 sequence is CASTPTVFTDTQYF. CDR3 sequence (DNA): TGTGCCAGCACCCCTACAGTATTCACAGATACGCAGTATTTT. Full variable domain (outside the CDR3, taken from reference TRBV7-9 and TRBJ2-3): DTGVSQNPRHKITKRGQNVTFRCDPISEHNRLYWYRQTLGQGPEFLTYFQNEAQLEKSRLLSDRFSAERPKGSFSTLEIQRTEQGDSAMYLCASTPTVFTDTQYFGPGTRLTVL.

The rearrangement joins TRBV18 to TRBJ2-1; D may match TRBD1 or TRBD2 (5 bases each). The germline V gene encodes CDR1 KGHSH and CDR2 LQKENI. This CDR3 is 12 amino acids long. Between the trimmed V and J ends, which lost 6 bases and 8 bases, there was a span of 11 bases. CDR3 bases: TGTGCCAGCTCGCCAGGGAGCGATGAGCAGTTCTTC. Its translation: CASSPGSDEQFF.

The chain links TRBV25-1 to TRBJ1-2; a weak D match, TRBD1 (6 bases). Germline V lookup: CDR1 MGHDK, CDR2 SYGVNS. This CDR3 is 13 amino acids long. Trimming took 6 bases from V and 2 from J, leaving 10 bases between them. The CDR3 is CASSRTENYGYTF. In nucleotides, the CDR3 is TGTGCCAGCAGCAGGACAGAGAACTATGGCTACACCTTC.

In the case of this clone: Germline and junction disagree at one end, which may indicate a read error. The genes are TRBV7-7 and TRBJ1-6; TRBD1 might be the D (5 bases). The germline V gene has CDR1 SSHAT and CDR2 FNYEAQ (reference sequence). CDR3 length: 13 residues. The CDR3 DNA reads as TGTGCTAGCAGCTTTAAGGCAGGGTCACCCCTCCACTTT. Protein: CASSFKAGSPLHF.